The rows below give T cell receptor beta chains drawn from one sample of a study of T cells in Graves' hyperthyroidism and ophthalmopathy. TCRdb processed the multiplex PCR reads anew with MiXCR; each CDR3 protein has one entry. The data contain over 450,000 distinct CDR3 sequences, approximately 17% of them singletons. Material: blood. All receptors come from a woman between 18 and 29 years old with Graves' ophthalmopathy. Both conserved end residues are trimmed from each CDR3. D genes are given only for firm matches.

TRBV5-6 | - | ASSLPGGATDIQY
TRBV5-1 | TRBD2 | ASRTSGAGEQF
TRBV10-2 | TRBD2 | ASSDWAGGPREQF
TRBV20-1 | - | SAVGGGTYNEQF
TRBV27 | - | ASRGGEEKLF
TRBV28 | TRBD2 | ASSRTSGSVSYEQY
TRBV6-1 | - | ASSYRPVSEQY
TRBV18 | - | ASSPRGFGETQY
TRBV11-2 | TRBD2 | ASSFSLAGGAVYEQY
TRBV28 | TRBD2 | ASSRSLAGGRETQY
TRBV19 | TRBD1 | ASSRISTGGFTEAF
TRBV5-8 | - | ASSLILAGLYEQY
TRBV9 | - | ASSVGITNTGELF
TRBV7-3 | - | ASSKGETDTQY
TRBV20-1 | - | SARLDRTEAF
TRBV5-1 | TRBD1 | ASSPRQGDSPLH
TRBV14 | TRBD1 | ASSQRTGGQETQY
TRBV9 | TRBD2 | ASSAKTSGKTGPYNEQF
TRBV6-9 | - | ASSYEGTGTYEQY
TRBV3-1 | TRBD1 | ASRHRGVNEKLF
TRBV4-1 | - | ASSHWESSYEQY
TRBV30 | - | AWSVLGERLF
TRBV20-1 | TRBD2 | SARVSGSSYNEQF
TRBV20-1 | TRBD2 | SAQTSGGSTSTDTQY
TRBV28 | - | ASSLGANYGYT
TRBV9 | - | ASSGAGPNEKLF
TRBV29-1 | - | SVAQGYEQY
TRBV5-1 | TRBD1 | ASSLGDRGDQPQH
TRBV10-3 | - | AASEGQASSYEQY
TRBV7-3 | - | ASNTRWRAQY
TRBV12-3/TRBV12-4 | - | ASSSTAKAF
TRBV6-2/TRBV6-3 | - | ASRGGSSTDTQY
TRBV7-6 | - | ASSLTHSGELF
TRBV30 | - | AWSVSGEEAF
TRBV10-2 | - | ATPTGDGYGYT
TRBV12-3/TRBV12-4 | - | ASSLRQSYEQY
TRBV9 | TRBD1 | ASSAGTAFSYEQY
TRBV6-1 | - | ASSYTQAYEQY
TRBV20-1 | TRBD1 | SARGQGNQETQY
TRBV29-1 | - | SVDEGDDEQF
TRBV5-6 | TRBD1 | ASSKTGGLAGF
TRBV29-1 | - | SVEDRFSQGFQETQY
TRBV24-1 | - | ATSETPSGSSYEQY
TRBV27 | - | ASSSPRDFEAF
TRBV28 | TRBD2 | ASSPGLALDGQY